The rows below give T cell receptor beta chains drawn from one sample of a study of glioma-infiltrating T cells after dendritic cell vaccination. Generated by immunoSEQ multiplex PCR, the TCRdb table keeps only in-frame clones and is missing some. The sample records approximately 110,000 clones, 90% being singletons. This sample comprised blood, obtained after dendritic cell vaccination. These receptor sequences come from a human donor with glioblastoma. The CDR3 runs from the conserved cysteine through the conserved F or W.

j_call: TRBJ2-5; v_call: TRBV10-3; cdr3_length: 15; cdr3_aa: CAISDRVRDRETQYF
j_call: TRBJ1-5; v_call: TRBV27; cdr3_length: 17; cdr3_aa: CASSPTTRPNSNQPQHF
j_call: TRBJ1-4; v_call: TRBV19; cdr3_length: 15; cdr3_aa: CASSIGLSTNEKLFF
j_call: TRBJ1-5; v_call: TRBV19; cdr3_length: 14; cdr3_aa: CASSPGASNQPQHF
j_call: TRBJ2-7; v_call: TRBV4-1; cdr3_length: 12; cdr3_aa: CASSQDTYEQYF
j_call: TRBJ2-2; v_call: TRBV7-7; cdr3_length: 17; cdr3_aa: CASSKTLAGPNTGELFF
j_call: TRBJ1-1; v_call: TRBV10-2; cdr3_length: 13; cdr3_aa: CASSESTVTEAFF
j_call: TRBJ2-7; v_call: TRBV18; cdr3_length: 15; cdr3_aa: CASSPGYGGIDEQYF
j_call: TRBJ2-7; v_call: TRBV9; cdr3_length: 15; cdr3_aa: CASSPRLAGSYEQYF
j_call: TRBJ1-3; v_call: TRBV5-4; cdr3_length: 15; cdr3_aa: CASSWTGGVGNTIYF
j_call: TRBJ1-5; v_call: TRBV6-1; cdr3_length: 17; cdr3_aa: CASSAGTGGLSHQPQHF
j_call: TRBJ2-7; v_call: TRBV10-3; cdr3_length: 14; cdr3_aa: CATKQGLAGVEQYF
j_call: TRBJ2-1; v_call: TRBV9; cdr3_length: 17; cdr3_aa: CASSPWDRANMGNEQFF
j_call: TRBJ2-7; v_call: TRBV9; cdr3_length: 14; cdr3_aa: CASSVGQGAYEQYF
j_call: TRBJ2-3; v_call: TRBV19; cdr3_length: 13; cdr3_aa: CASSADSLDTQYF
j_call: TRBJ2-3; v_call: TRBV12-1; cdr3_length: 16; cdr3_aa: CASSLPDRAGADTQYF
j_call: TRBJ1-6; v_call: TRBV7-9; cdr3_length: 14; cdr3_aa: CASTSGIVGSPLHF
j_call: TRBJ2-3; v_call: TRBV7-2; cdr3_length: 16; cdr3_aa: CASSLGGSSGSDTQYF
j_call: TRBJ2-7; v_call: TRBV30; cdr3_length: 14; cdr3_aa: CAWSVGRGAYEQYF
j_call: TRBJ2-7; v_call: TRBV27; cdr3_length: 15; cdr3_aa: CASRPAGQGSNEQYF
j_call: TRBJ1-5; v_call: TRBV7-3; cdr3_length: 19; cdr3_aa: CASNPTGRNGMVSNQPQHF
j_call: TRBJ2-7; v_call: TRBV6-6; cdr3_length: 16; cdr3_aa: CASGQTTLGGRYEQYF
j_call: TRBJ2-5; v_call: TRBV11-2; cdr3_length: 13; cdr3_aa: CASSSGTKHAQYF
j_call: TRBJ2-3; v_call: TRBV5-1; cdr3_length: 14; cdr3_aa: CASSLATGGDTQYF
j_call: TRBJ1-2; v_call: TRBV30; cdr3_length: 11; cdr3_aa: CAWGGVWGYTF
j_call: TRBJ2-3; v_call: TRBV6-4; cdr3_length: 16; cdr3_aa: CASSTAGGVGTDTQYF
j_call: TRBJ1-1; v_call: TRBV27; cdr3_length: 11; cdr3_aa: CASRAGLEAFF
j_call: TRBJ2-3; v_call: TRBV7-3; cdr3_length: 16; cdr3_aa: CASSSGLAGNTDTQYF
j_call: TRBJ2-7; v_call: TRBV19; cdr3_length: 14; cdr3_aa: CASSIGGPSYEQYF
j_call: TRBJ2-3; v_call: TRBV20-1; cdr3_length: 11; cdr3_aa: CSAFITDTQYF
j_call: TRBJ2-2; v_call: TRBV6-1; cdr3_length: 15; cdr3_aa: CASSEAAGGPGELFF
j_call: TRBJ2-5; v_call: TRBV6-1; cdr3_length: 14; cdr3_aa: CASRKLDLSETQYF
j_call: TRBJ2-5; v_call: TRBV7-9; cdr3_length: 13; cdr3_aa: CASKATGEETQYF
j_call: TRBJ1-1; v_call: TRBV4-1; cdr3_length: 12; cdr3_aa: CASSQVGAEAFF
j_call: TRBJ2-3; v_call: TRBV28; cdr3_length: 12; cdr3_aa: CASSFIKDTQYF
j_call: TRBJ2-7; v_call: TRBV23-1; cdr3_length: 15; cdr3_aa: CASSQSGLAGYEQYF
j_call: TRBJ2-1; v_call: TRBV9; cdr3_length: 15; cdr3_aa: CASSPRPVRGNEQFF
j_call: TRBJ1-5; v_call: TRBV5-8; cdr3_length: 16; cdr3_aa: CASSLAGARSNQPQHF
j_call: TRBJ2-1; v_call: TRBV7-7; cdr3_length: 13; cdr3_aa: CASSQGLNNEQFF
j_call: TRBJ1-3; v_call: TRBV6-1; cdr3_length: 15; cdr3_aa: CASSEQVNSGNTIYF
j_call: TRBJ2-4; v_call: TRBV21-1; cdr3_length: 16; cdr3_aa: CASSGTGSRSKNIQYF
j_call: TRBJ2-3; v_call: TRBV4-1; cdr3_length: 17; cdr3_aa: CASSPKPGLAGLDTQYF
j_call: TRBJ1-1; v_call: TRBV11-2; cdr3_length: 17; cdr3_aa: CASSFRTGSYSNTEAFF
j_call: TRBJ2-7; v_call: TRBV9; cdr3_length: 14; cdr3_aa: CASSVDGGTGEQYF
j_call: TRBJ1-2; v_call: TRBV6-1; cdr3_length: 13; cdr3_aa: CASRHAGGYGYTF